The clone carrying this T cell receptor beta chain was picked up a small number of times. The data originate from a study of blood T cells in healthy people across ages. Sample-barcoded 5' priming and a J-beta primer mix drove a second PCR of about 6 to 12 cycles. MiXCR, applied by TCRdb to the 5' RACE reads, yields one record per CDR3 protein. Of around 1,000,000 distinct CDR3 sequences in the sample, approximately 25% are singletons; the top ten hold less than 0.75%. Germline V gene lookup returns CDR1 LGHDT and CDR2 YNNKEL (reference sequence). Trimming left V 0 bases short and J 2 bases short, with 10 bases between. This CDR3 is 15 amino acids long. This sample also appeared in a second study, on T cells of mothers and their children.

This TCR came from a girl aged 2 to 9 in good health. This chain joins TRBV3-1 and TRBJ2-5; D remains unclear. Sequencing input: blood. The CDR3 coding sequence is TGTGCCAGCAGCCAAGAGGTGTTCCCACAAGAGACCCAGTACTTC. Encoded protein: CASSQEVFPQETQYF.